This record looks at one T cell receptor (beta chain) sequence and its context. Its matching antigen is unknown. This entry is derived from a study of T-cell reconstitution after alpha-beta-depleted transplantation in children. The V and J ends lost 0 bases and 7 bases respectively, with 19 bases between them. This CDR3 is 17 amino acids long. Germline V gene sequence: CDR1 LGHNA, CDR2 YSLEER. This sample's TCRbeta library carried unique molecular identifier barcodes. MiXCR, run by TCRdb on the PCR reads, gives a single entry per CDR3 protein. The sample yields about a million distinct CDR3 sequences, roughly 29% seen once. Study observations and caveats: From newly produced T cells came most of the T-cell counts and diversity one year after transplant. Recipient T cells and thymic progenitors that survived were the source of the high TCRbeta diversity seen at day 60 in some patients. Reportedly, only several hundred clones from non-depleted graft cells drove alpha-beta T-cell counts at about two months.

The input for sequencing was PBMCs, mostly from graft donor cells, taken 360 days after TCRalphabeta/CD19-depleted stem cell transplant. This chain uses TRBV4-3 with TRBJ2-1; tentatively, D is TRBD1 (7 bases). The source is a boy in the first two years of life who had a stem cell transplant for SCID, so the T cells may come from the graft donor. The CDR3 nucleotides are TGCGCCAGCAGCCAAGATCCTACAGGGGTTGGAGGGAATGAGCAGTTCTTC. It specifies CASSQDPTGVGGNEQFF.